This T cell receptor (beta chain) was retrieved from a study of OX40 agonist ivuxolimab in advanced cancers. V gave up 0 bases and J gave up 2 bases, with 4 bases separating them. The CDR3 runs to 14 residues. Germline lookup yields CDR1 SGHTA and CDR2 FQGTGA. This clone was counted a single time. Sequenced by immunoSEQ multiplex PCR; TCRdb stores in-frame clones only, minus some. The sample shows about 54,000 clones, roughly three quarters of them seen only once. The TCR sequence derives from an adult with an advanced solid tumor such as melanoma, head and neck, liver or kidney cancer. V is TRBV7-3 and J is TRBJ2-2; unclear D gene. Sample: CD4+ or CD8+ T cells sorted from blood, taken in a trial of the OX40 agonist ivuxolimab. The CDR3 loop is CASSLTANTGELFF. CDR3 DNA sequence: TGTGCCAGCAGCTTAACAGCTAACACCGGGGAGCTGTTTTTT.